The T cell receptor beta chain described here comes from a study of T cells in Graves' hyperthyroidism and ophthalmopathy. Study results and caveats: Separation of ophthalmopathy from stable hyperthyroidism was achieved by a 13 V-J model. Peripheral blood also featured most of the thyroid clonotypes expanded above 0.001.

The CDR3 has 13 residues. CDR1 and CDR2 (germline): LGHDT, YNNKEL (reference sequence). V lost 0 bases and J 4 bases, leaving 7 bases between the germline ends. About this clonotype: The antigen is unknown.

RNA transcripts yielded amplified TCR beta CDR3 regions. In the first-round RT-PCR of the TCR CDR3, the HTBI primer set was used. From the multiplex PCR reads, TCRdb called clonotypes with MiXCR, one entry per CDR3 protein. Of roughly 380,000 distinct CDR3 sequences in the sample, approximately 13% were seen once. Sequenced input: blood. The receptor was derived from a man aged 25-40 years with Graves' hyperthyroidism that later progressed to Graves' ophthalmopathy. The chain joins TRBV3-1 to TRBJ2-7; no clear D. The CDR3 DNA reads TGTGCCAGCAGCCAAGATCGAAGGTACGAGCAGTACTTC. Amino acid sequence: CASSQDRRYEQYF.